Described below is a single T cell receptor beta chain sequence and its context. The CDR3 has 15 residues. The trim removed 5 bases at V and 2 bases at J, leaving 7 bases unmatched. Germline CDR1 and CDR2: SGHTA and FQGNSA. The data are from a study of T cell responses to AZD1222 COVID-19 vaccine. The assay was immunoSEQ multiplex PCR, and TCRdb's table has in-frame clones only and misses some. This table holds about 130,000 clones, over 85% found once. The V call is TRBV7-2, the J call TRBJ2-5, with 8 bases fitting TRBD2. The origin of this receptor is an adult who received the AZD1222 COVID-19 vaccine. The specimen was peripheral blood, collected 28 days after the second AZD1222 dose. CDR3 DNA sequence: TGTGCCAGCAGCCAGAGGACTAGCCAGCAAGAGACCCAGTACTTC. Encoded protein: CASSQRTSQQETQYF.